This note documents a single T cell receptor (beta chain) sequence. Its matching antigen is unknown. Use of 60 Vbeta and 13 Jbeta primers characterized the PCR. Sequencing was performed with immunoSEQ multiplex PCR; in TCRdb, only in-frame clones are kept and a portion is missing. The sample spans tens of thousands of clones; the ten largest clones claim roughly 14%. Germline values: CDR1 MNHEY, CDR2 SVGAGI. This CDR3 spans 15 amino acids. Trimming removed 6 bases at V and 3 bases at J, with 15 bases between. This entry belongs to a study of cytomegalovirus exposure and HLA in healthy donors. General study points: Later analysis revealed greater clonal expansion in HLA-associated TCR beta chains than in equally common others. A prior analysis recorded that most TCR beta V segments were productive about 87% or about 30% of the time.

The rearrangement uses TRBV6-5 and TRBJ1-5; D may be TRBD1 (5 bases). The sequenced sample was PBMCs. The source is a man aged 45-65 years in good health and CMV-seropositive. Written as DNA, the CDR3 is TGTGCCAGCAGCACCAGTTGGACATCCAATCAGCCCCAGCATTTT. Residues: CASSTSWTSNQPQHF.